This TCR beta chain was recorded in a study of Graves' ophthalmopathy and Graves' hyperthyroidism. This clonotype was counted ten times or more. Antigen specificity is unknown. In this cohort, patients with other autoimmune diseases, uncontrolled infections, pregnancy or lactation were excluded. Clinical symptoms and serum thyroxine were used for diagnosis; TRAb, thyroid ultrasound and orbital computed tomography were also relied on. CDR3 size: 13 residues. V gave up 1 base and J gave up 4 bases, with 8 bases separating them. Germline lookup yields CDR1 DFQATT and CDR2 SNEGSKA (reference sequence). General study findings and limits: Cross-validated, the 13-signature model showed 87.88%/81.08% sensitivity/specificity, and 80%/75% in the test set.

RNA served as the template for amplifying TCR beta CDR3 regions. HTBI-primed RT-PCR formed the first round, and a multiplex PCR formed the second. MiXCR, run by TCRdb on the multiplex PCR reads, gives a single entry per CDR3 protein. Among hundreds of thousands of distinct CDR3 sequences, roughly 21% were seen once, and the ten largest hold roughly 3%. The genes are TRBV20-1 and TRBJ1-5, with D unclear. The material sequenced was peripheral blood. The sequence was collected from a woman between 18 and 29 years old with stable Graves' hyperthyroidism. The DNA for the CDR3 is TGCAGTGCTAGAGCGAACGAAAATCAGCCCCAGCATTTT. It codes for CSARANENQPQHF.